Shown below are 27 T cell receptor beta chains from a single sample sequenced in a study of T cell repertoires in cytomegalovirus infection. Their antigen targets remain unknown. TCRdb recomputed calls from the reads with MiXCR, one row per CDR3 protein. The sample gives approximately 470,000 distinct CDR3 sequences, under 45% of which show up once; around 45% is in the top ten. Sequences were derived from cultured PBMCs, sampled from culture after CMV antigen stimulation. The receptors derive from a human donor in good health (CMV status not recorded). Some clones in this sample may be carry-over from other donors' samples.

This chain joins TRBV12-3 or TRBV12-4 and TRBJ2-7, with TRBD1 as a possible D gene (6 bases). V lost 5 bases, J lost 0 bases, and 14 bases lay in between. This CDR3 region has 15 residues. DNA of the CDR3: TGTGCCAGCAGTCCCGGGACAATCAGCTCCTACGAGCAGTACTTC. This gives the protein CASSPGTISSYEQYF.

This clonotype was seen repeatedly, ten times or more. CDR3 residues: CASSPKRNRGQETQYF. The CDR3 region has the DNA TGTGCCAGCAGCCCAAAGAGAAACAGGGGTCAAGAGACCCAGTACTTC. This rearrangement joins TRBV7-2 to TRBJ2-5; TRBD1 matches at 7 bases. Trimming removed 5 bases from V and 2 bases from J; junction bases left unmatched: 11. The CDR3 loop spans 16 amino acids. Per the germline V gene, CDR1 is SGHTA and CDR2 is FQGNSA.

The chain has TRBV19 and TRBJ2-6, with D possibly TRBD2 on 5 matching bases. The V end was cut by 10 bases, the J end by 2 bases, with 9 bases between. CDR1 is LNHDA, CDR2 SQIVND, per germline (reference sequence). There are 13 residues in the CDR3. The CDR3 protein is CATGEAGANVLTF. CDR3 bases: TGTGCCACCGGGGAAGCTGGGGCCAACGTCCTGACTTTC.

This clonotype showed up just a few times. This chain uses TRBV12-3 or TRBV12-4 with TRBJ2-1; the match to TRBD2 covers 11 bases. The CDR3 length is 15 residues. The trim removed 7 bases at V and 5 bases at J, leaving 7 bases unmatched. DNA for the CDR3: TGTGCCAGCATATCCGGGACTAGCGGCCACAATGAGCAGTTCTTC. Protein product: CASISGTSGHNEQFF.

This CDR3 reads CASKPPGTDTQYF. Written as DNA, the CDR3 is TGTGCCAGTAAACCACCGGGCACAGATACGCAGTATTTT. V usage is TRBV19 and J usage is TRBJ2-3; D is ambiguous. The CDR3 length is 13 residues. The V and J ends lost 7 bases and 1 base respectively, with 9 bases between them. CDR1 and CDR2 (germline): LNHDA, SQIVND (reference sequence).

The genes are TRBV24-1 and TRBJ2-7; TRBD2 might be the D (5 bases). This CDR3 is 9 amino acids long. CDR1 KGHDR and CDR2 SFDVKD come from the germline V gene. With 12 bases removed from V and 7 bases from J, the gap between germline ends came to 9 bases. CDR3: CASGREQYF. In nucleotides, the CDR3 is TGTGCCTCGGGGAGAGAGCAGTACTTC.

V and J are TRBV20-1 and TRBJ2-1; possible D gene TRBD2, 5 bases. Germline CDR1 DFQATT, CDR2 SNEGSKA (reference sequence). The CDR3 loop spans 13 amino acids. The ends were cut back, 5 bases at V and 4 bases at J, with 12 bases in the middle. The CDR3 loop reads CSASSGNYNEQFF. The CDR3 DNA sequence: TGCAGTGCTTCCAGCGGAAATTACAATGAGCAGTTCTTC.

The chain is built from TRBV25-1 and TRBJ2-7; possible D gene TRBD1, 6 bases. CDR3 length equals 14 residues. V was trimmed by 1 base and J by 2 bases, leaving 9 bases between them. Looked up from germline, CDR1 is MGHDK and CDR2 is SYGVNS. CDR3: CASSESGVTYEQYF. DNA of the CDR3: TGTGCCAGCAGTGAATCAGGGGTGACCTACGAGCAGTACTTC.

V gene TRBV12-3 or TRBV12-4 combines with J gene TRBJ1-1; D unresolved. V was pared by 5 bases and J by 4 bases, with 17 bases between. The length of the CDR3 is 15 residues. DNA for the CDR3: TGTGCCAGCAGTCCGGCTGAGGCTTACCGCACTGAAGCTTTCTTT. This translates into CASSPAEAYRTEAFF.

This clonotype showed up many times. This chain's CDR3 is CASSTLTEDEQFF. The DNA of the CDR3 is TGTGCCAGCAGCACTCTGACCGAAGATGAGCAGTTCTTC. V usage is TRBV7-2 and J usage is TRBJ2-1; D call uncertain. Germline V lookup: CDR1 SGHTA, CDR2 FQGNSA. Trimming stripped 5 bases from V and 8 bases from J, with 13 bases between. The CDR3 is made up of 13 amino acids. Drawing the rest from reference TRBV7-2 and TRBJ2-1, the complete variable domain is GAGVSQSPSNKVTEKGKDVELRCDPISGHTALYWYRQSLGQGLEFLIYFQGNSAPDKSGLPSDRFSAERTGGSVSTLTIQRTQQEDSAVYLCASSTLTEDEQFFGPGTRLTVL.

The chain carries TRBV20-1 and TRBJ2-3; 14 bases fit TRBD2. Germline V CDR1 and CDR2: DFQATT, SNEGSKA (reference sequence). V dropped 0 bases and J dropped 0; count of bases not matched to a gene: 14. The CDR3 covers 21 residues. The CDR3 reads CSARDRRGLAGVVASTDTQYF. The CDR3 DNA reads TGCAGTGCTAGAGATCGACGGGGACTAGCGGGGGTGGTTGCGAGCACAGATACGCAGTATTTT.

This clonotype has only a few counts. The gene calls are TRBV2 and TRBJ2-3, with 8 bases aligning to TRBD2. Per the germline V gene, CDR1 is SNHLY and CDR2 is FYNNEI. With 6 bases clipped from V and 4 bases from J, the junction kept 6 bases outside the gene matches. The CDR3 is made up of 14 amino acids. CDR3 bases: TGTGCCAGCAGGGGACTAGTCGGTTCAGATACGCAGTATTTT. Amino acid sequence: CASRGLVGSDTQYF. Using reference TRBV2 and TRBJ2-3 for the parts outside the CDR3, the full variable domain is EPEVTQTPSHQVTQMGQEVILRCVPISNHLYFYWYRQILGQKVEFLVSFYNNEISEKSEIFDDQFSVERPDGSNFTLKIRSTKLEDSAMYFCASRGLVGSDTQYFGPGTRLTVL.

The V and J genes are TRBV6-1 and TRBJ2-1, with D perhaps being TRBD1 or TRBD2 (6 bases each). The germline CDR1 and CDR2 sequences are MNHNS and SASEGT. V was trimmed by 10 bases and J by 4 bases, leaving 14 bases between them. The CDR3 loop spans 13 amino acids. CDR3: CATRGPGYNEQFF. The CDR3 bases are TGTGCCACCCGGGGGCCGGGATACAATGAGCAGTTCTTC.

The CDR3 coding sequence is TGCAGCGGCAGGGTAATTGGGGATACGCAGTATTTT. This translates into CSGRVIGDTQYF. The rearrangement uses TRBV29-1 and TRBJ2-3, with D maybe TRBD1 (5 bases). The germline V gene has CDR1 SQVTM and CDR2 ANQGSEA. Trimming took off 7 bases at V and 6 bases at J, with 14 bases between the two ends. This CDR3 has 12 amino acids.

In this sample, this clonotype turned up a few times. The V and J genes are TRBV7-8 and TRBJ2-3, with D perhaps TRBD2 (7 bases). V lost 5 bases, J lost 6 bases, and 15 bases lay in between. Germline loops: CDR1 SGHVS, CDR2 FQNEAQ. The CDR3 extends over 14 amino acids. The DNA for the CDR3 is TGTGCCAGCAGCCTACTTGGGAGGGGGGATACGCAGTATTTT. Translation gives CASSLLGRGDTQYF.

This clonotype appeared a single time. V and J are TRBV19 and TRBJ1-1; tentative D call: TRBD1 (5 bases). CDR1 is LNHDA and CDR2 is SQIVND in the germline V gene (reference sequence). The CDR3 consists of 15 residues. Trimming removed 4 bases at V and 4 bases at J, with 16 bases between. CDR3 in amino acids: CASSTPGGGRTEAFF. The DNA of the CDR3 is TGTGCCAGTAGTACCCCTGGCGGGGGTCGCACTGAAGCTTTCTTT.

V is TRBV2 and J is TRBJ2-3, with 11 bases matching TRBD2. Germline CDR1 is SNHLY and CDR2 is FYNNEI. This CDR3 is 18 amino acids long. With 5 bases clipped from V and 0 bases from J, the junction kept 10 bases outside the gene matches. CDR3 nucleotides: TGTGCCAGCAGTTCCTCCCTGGGACTAGCGGAAAGCACAGATACGCAGTATTTT. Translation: CASSSSLGLAESTDTQYF.

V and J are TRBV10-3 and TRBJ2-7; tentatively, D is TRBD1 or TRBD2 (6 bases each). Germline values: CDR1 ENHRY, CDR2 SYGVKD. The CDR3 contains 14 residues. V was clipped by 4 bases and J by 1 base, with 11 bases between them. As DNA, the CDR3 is TGTGCCATCAGTGTCCGGGGGCGGTCCTACGAGCAGTACTTC. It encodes CAISVRGRSYEQYF.

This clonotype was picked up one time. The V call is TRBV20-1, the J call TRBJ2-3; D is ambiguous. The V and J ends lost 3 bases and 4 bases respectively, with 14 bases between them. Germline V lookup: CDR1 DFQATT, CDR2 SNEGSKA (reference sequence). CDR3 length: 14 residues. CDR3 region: CSASRHDSADTQYF. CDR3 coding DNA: TGCAGTGCTAGCCGCCACGACTCGGCAGATACGCAGTATTTT.

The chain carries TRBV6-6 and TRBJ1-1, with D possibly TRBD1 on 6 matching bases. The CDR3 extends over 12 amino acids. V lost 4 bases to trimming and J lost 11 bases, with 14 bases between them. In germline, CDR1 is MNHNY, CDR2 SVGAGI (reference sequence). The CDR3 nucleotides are TGTGCCAGCAGTTGGGGGGCAGAGGGGGCTTTCTTT. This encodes CASSWGAEGAFF.

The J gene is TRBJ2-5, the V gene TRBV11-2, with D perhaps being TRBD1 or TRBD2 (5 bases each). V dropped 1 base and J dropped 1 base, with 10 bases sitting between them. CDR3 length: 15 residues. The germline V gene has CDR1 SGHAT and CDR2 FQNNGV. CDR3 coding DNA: TGTGCCAGCAGCTTAGGGGACGGGCTCCAAGAGACCCAGTACTTC. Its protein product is CASSLGDGLQETQYF.

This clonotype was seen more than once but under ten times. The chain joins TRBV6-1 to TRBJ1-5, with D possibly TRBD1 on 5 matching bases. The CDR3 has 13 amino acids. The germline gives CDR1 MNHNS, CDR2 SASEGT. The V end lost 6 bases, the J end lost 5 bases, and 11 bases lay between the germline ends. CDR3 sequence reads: CASSGHPDQPQHF. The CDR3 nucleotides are TGTGCCAGCAGCGGACATCCGGATCAGCCCCAGCATTTT.

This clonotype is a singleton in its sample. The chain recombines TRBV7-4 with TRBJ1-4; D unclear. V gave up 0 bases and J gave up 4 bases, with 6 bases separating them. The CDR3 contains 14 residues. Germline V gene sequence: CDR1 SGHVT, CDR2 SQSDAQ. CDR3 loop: CASSLASGNEKLFF. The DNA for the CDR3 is TGTGCCAGCAGCTTAGCGAGCGGTAATGAAAAACTGTTTTTT.

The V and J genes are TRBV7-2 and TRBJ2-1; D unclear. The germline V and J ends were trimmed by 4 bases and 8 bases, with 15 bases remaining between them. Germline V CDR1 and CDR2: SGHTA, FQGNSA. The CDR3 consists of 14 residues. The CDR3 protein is CASSSRTLRDEQFF. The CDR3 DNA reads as TGTGCCAGCAGCTCCAGGACCCTCCGGGATGAGCAGTTCTTC.

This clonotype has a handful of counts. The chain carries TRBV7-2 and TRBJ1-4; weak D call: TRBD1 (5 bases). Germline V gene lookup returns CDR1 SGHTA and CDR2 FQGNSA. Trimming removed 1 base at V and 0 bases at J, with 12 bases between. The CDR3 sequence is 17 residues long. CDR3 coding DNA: TGTGCCAGCAGCTTAGGGCAGGGCTTTGCAACTAATGAAAAACTGTTTTTT. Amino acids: CASSLGQGFATNEKLFF.

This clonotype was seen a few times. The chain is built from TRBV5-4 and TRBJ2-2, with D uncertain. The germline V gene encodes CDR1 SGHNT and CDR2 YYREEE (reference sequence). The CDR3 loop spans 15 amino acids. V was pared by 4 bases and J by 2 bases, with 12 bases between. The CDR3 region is CASSPDLTNTGELFF. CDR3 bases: TGTGCCAGCAGCCCGGACCTTACTAACACCGGGGAGCTGTTTTTT.

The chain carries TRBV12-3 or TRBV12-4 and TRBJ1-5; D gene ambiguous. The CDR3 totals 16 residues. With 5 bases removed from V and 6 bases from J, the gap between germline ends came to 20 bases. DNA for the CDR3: TGTGCCAGCAGTGGGCCCTTGCGGCCCCGGGGTCAGCCCCAGCATTTT. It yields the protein CASSGPLRPRGQPQHF.